What follows are 3 T cell receptor beta chains derived from one specimen sequenced in a study of shared clonotypes between healthy human individuals. Clones were read by immunoSEQ multiplex PCR, and TCRdb kept only the in-frame ones, dropping some. The sample shows 850,000 to 1,100,000 clones, about 72% of them seen only once. The material sequenced was memory CD4+ T cells from PBMCs. The subset denotes: CD45RA-negative fraction. These receptors were obtained from a man aged 18 to 30 in good health. Some clones in this sample may be carry-over from other donors' samples.

Only one count was recorded for this clone. The rearrangement uses TRBV5-8 and TRBJ2-3; D remains unclear. V was pared by 4 bases and J by 5 bases, with 11 bases between. CDR1 SGHTS and CDR2 YDEGEE come from the germline V gene. The CDR3 is 13 amino acids. The CDR3 region is CASSRLEIDTQYF. In DNA form, the CDR3 reads TGTGCCAGCAGCCGTCTAGAGATAGATACGCAGTATTTT.

The V and J genes are TRBV5-4 and TRBJ1-2; D is perhaps TRBD1 (6 bases). The germline V and J ends were trimmed by 1 base and 5 bases, with 12 bases remaining between them. Per the germline V gene, CDR1 is SGHNT and CDR2 is YYREEE (reference sequence). The length of the CDR3 is 14 residues. The CDR3: CASSLPAGEYGYTF. The CDR3 coding sequence is TGTGCCAGCAGCTTGCCAGCAGGGGAATATGGCTACACCTTC. The variable domain in full, completed from reference TRBV5-4 and TRBJ1-2, reads ETGVTQSPTHLIKTRGQQVTLRCSSQSGHNTVSWYQQALGQGPQFIFQYYREEENGRGNFPPRFSGLQFPNYSSELNVNALELDDSALYLCASSLPAGEYGYTFGSGTRLTVV.

This clone has a handful of counts. The chain couples TRBV5-4 to TRBJ2-5; a weak D match, TRBD2 (5 bases). The CDR3 contains 14 residues. V was trimmed by 2 bases and J by 1 base, leaving 9 bases between them. Germline assignment: CDR1 SGHNT and CDR2 YYREEE (reference sequence). This CDR3 reads CASSFGGIQETQYF. The CDR3 nucleotides are TGTGCCAGCAGCTTTGGAGGAATCCAAGAGACCCAGTACTTC.